This TCR beta chain was recovered during a study of beta chain features in type 1 diabetes. In regard to this clone: No antigen is known for it.

Naive, central memory, regulatory and stem cell-like memory cells within the CD4+ compartment were sorted using CD45RO/CCR7/CD25/CD127/CD95/CD27. Study results and caveats: Within the patient group, naive, central memory and Treg TCRB repertoires appeared more similar to each other than within healthy donors. The study left unresolved whether HLA type influences TCRB rearrangement. An over-representation of cells with high TCR expression could result from cDNA sequencing.

The V gene end was trimmed by 5 bases and the J gene end by 6 bases; junction bases not matched to a gene: 13. CDR1 is SGHTA, CDR2 FQGNSA, per germline. The CDR3 covers 16 residues. Of the isolated RNA, all was reverse transcribed, and so the sequenced material was expressed TCRB transcripts. Here immunoSEQ multiplex PCR was the method, and the copy in TCRdb shows in-frame clones only, minus some. The sample holds about 360,000 clones; around 12% are singletons and the top ten take more than 0.015%. Sequences were obtained from naive CD4+ T cells from blood. The TCR was taken from a man aged 18 to 35 in good health. The rearrangement joins TRBV7-2 to TRBJ2-4; 7 bases line up with TRBD1. The CDR3 coding sequence is TGTGCCAGCAGCCTTTACATAGGGGGCGCTACAAACATTCAGTACTTC. It codes for CASSLYIGGATNIQYF.